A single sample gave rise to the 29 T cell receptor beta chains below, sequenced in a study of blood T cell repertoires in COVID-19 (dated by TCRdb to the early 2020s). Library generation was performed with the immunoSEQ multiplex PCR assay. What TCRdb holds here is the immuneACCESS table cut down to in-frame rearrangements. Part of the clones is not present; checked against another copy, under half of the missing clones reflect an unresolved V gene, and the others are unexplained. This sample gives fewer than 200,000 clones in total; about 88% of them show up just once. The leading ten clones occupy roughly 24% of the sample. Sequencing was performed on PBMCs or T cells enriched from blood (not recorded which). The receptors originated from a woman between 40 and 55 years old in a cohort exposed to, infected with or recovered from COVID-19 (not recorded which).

CDR3 coding DNA: TGCGCCAGCAGCCAAGTGGGACAGGGTTGGGGAAACACCATATATTTT. It encodes CASSQVGQGWGNTIYF. The chain employs TRBV4-1 and TRBJ1-3; 9 bases agree with TRBD1. Per germline, CDR1 MGHRA and CDR2 YSYEKL. The trim removed 1 base at V and 4 bases at J, leaving 5 bases unmatched. CDR3 length: 16 residues.

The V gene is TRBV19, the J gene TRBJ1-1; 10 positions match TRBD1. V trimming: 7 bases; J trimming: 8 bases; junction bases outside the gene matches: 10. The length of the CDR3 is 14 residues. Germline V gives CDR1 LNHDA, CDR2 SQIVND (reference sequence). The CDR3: CASIRDRGRPEAFF. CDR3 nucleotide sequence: TGTGCCAGTATACGGGACAGGGGTAGGCCCGAAGCTTTCTTT.

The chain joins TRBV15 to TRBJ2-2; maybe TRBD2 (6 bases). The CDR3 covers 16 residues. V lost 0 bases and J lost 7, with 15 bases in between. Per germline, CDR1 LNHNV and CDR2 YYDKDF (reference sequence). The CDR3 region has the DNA TGTGCCACCAGCAGAGATCTACGGGAGCGATTCGGGGAGCTGTTTTTT. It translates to CATSRDLRERFGELFF. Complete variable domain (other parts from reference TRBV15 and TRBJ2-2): DAMVIQNPRYQVTQFGKPVTLSCSQTLNHNVMYWYQQKSSQAPKLLFHYYDKDFNNEADTPDNFQSRRPNTSFCFLDIRSPGLGDTAMYLCATSRDLRERFGELFFGEGSRLTVL.

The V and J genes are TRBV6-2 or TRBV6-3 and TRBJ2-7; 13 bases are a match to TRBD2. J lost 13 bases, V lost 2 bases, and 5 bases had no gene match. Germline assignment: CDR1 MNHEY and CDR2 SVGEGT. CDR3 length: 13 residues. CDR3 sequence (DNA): TGTGCCAGCAGTTACCGAGGACTAGCGGGAGTTTACTTC. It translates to CASSYRGLAGVYF.

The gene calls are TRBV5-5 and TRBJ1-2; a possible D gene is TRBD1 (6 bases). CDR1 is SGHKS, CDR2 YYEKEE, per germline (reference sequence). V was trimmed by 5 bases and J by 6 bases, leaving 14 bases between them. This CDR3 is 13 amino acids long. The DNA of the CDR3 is TGTGCCAGCAGGCCGGGACAAAAGGATGGCTACACCTTC. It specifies CASRPGQKDGYTF. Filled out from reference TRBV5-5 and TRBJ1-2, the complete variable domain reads DAGVTQSPTHLIKTRGQQVTLRCSPISGHKSVSWYQQVLGQGPQFIFQYYEKEERGRGNFPDRFSARQFPNYSSELNVNALLLGDSALYLCASRPGQKDGYTFGSGTRLTVV.

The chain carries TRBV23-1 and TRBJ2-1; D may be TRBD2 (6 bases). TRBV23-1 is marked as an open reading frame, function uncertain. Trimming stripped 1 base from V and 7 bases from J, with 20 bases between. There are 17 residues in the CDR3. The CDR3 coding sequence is TGCGCCAGCAGTCAATTCTCCAGACTAGGAAATAAGAATGAGCAGTTCTTC. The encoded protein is CASSQFSRLGNKNEQFF.

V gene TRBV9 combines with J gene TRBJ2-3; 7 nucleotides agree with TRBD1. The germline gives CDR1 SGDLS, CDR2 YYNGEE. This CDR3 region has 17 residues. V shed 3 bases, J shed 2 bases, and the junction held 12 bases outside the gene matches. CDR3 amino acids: CASSGTRTGGYTDTQYF. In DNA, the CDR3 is TGTGCCAGCAGCGGGACACGGACAGGCGGTTACACAGATACGCAGTATTTT.

As DNA, the CDR3 is TGTGCCAGCAGCTCCACCTCTAGGGATACGCAGTATTTT. This gives the protein CASSSTSRDTQYF. The chain combines TRBV7-8 with TRBJ2-3; D is undetermined. CDR1 is SGHVS, CDR2 FQNEAQ, per germline. This CDR3 is 13 amino acids long. Trimming removed 4 bases from V and 6 bases from J, with 11 bases in between.

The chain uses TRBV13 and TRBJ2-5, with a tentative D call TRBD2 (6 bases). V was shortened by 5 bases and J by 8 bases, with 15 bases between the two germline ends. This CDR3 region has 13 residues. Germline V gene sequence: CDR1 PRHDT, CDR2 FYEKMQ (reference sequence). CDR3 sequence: CASSTGTSRTQYF. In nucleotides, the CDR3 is TGTGCCAGCAGCACCGGGACTTCCCGAACCCAGTACTTC.

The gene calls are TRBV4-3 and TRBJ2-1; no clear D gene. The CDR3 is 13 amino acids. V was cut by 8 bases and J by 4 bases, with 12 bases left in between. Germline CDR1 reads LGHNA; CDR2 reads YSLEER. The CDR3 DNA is TGCGCCAGCGGCATAGGCGGTTACAATGAGCAGTTCTTC. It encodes CASGIGGYNEQFF.

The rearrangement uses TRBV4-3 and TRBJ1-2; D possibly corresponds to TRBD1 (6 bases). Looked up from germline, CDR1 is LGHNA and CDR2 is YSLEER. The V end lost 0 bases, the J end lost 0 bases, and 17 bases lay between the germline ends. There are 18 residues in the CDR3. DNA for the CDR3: TGCGCCAGCAGCCAAGATCGGGACACTACCAGACCTAACTATGGCTACACCTTC. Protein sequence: CASSQDRDTTRPNYGYTF.

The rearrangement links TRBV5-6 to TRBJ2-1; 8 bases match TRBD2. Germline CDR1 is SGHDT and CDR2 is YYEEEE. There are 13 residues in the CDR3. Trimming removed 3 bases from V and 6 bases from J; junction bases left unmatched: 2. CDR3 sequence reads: CASSWGLVNEQFF. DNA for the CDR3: TGTGCCAGCAGCTGGGGACTAGTCAATGAGCAGTTCTTC. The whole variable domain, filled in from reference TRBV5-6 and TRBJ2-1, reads DAGVTQSPTHLIKTRGQQVTLRCSPKSGHDTVSWYQQALGQGPQFIFQYYEEEERQRGNFPDRFSGHQFPNYSSELNVNALLLGDSALYLCASSWGLVNEQFFGPGTRLTVL.

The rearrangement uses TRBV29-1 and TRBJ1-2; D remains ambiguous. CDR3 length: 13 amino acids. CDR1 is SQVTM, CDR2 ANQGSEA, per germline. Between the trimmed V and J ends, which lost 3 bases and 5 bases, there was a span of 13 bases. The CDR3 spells CSVDRLERYGYTF. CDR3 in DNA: TGCAGCGTTGACAGGCTCGAGAGATATGGCTACACCTTC.

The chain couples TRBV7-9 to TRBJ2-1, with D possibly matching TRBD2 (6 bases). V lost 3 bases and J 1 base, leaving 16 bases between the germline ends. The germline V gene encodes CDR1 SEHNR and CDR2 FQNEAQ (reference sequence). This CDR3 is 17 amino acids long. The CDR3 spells CASSFGVHGGSYNEQFF. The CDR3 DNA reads TGTGCCAGCAGCTTTGGGGTCCATGGGGGGTCCTACAATGAGCAGTTCTTC.

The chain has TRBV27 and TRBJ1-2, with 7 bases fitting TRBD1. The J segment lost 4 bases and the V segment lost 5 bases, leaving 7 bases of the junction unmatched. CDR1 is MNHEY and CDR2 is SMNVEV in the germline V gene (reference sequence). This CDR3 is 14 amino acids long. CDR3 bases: TGTGCCAGCAGTCCCCGGACAGGAACCTATGGCTACACCTTC. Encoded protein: CASSPRTGTYGYTF.

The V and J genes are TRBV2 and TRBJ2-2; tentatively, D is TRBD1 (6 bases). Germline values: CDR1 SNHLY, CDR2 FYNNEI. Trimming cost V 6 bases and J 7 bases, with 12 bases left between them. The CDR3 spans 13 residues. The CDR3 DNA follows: TGTGCCAGCAGCCAGCAGGGGTACGGGGAGCTGTTTTTT. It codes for CASSQQGYGELFF.

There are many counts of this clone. The CDR3 DNA reads as TGTGCCAGCAGTGAACTGCTTGGGACTAGCAATGAGCAGTTCTTC. This codes for CASSELLGTSNEQFF. The J gene is TRBJ2-1, the V gene TRBV6-1, with 8 bases aligning to TRBD2. The J segment lost 6 bases and the V segment lost 2 bases, leaving 6 bases of the junction unmatched. CDR1 is MNHNS, CDR2 SASEGT, per germline. CDR3 size: 15 residues.

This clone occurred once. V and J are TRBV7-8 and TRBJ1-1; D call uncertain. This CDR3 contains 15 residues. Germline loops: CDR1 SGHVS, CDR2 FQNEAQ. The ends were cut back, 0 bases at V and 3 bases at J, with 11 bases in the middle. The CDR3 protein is CASSLAPLTHTEAFF. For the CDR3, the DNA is TGTGCCAGCAGCTTAGCCCCTCTAACCCACACTGAAGCTTTCTTT.

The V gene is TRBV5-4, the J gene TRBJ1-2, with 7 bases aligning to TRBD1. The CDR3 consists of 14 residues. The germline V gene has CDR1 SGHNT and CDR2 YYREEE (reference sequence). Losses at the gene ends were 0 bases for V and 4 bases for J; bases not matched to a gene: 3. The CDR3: CASSLATGVYGYTF. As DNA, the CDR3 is TGTGCCAGCAGCTTGGCTACAGGGGTCTATGGCTACACCTTC.

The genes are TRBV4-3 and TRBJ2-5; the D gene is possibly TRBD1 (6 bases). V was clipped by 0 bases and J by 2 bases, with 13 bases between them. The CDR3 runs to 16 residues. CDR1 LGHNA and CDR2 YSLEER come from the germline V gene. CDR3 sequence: CASSQELGHLQETQYF. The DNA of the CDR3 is TGCGCCAGCAGCCAAGAACTGGGACATTTGCAAGAGACCCAGTACTTC.

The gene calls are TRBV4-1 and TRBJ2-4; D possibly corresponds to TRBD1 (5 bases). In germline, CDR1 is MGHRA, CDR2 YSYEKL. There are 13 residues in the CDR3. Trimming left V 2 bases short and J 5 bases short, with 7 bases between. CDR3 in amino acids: CASSQRGENIQYF. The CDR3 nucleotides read TGCGCCAGCAGCCAAAGGGGCGAAAACATTCAGTACTTC.

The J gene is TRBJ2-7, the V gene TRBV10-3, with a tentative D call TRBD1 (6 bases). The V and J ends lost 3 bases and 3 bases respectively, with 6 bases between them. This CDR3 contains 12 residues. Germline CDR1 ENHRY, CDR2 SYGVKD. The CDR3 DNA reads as TGTGCCATCAGTGAAGGGGGCTACGAGCAGTACTTC. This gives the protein CAISEGGYEQYF.

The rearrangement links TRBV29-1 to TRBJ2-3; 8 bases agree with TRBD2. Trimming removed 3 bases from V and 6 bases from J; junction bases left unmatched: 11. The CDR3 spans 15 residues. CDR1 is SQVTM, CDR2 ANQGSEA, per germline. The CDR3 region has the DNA TGCAGCGTTGACGGGCCTAGCGGGCAAAAGGATACGCAGTATTTT. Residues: CSVDGPSGQKDTQYF.

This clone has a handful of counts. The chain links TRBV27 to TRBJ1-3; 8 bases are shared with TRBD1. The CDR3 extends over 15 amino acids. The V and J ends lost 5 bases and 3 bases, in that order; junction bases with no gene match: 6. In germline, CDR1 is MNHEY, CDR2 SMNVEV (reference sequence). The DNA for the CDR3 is TGTGCCAGCAGTGCGGGGACAGGTCTTGGAAACACCATATATTTT. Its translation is CASSAGTGLGNTIYF.

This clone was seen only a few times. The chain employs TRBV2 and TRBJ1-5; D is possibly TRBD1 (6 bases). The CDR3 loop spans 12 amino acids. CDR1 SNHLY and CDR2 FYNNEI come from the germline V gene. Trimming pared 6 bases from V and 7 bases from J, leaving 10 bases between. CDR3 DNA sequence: TGTGCCAGCAGGCAGGGGCAACAGCCCCAGCATTTT. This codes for CASRQGQQPQHF.

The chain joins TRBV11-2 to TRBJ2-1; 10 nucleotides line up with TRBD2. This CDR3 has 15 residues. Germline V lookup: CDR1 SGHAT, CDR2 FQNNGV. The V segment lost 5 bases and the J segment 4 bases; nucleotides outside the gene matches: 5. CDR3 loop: CASSMGLAPYNEQFF. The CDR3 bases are TGTGCCAGCAGCATGGGACTAGCGCCGTACAATGAGCAGTTCTTC. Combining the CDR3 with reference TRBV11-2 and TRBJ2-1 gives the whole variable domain EAGVAQSPRYKIIEKRQSVAFWCNPISGHATLYWYQQILGQGPKLLIQFQNNGVVDDSQLPKDRFSAERLKGVDSTLKIQPAKLEDSAVYLCASSMGLAPYNEQFFGPGTRLTVL.

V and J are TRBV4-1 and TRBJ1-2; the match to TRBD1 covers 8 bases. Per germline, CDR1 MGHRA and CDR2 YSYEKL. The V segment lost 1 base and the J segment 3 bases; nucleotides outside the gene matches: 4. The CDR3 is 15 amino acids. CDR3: CASSQGVTGDYGYTF. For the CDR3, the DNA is TGCGCCAGCAGCCAAGGTGTGACAGGGGACTATGGCTACACCTTC.

The CDR3, as DNA: TGTGCCAGTAGTACTACAGGGGACACTGAAGCTTTCTTT. Amino acid sequence: CASSTTGDTEAFF. The chain joins TRBV19 to TRBJ1-1; 7 bases match TRBD1. Germline CDR1 LNHDA, CDR2 SQIVND (reference sequence). The CDR3 contains 13 residues. After removal of 4 bases from V and 3 bases from J, the junction contained 2 bases not matched to a gene.

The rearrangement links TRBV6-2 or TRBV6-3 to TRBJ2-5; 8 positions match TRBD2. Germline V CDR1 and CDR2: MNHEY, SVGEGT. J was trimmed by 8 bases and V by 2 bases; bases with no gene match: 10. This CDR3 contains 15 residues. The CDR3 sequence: CASSYVVAGKNTQYF. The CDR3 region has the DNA TGTGCCAGCAGTTACGTGGTAGCGGGAAAAAATACCCAGTACTTC.